The clone carrying this T cell receptor (beta chain) was recorded a few times. This record belongs to a study of T cells in Graves' hyperthyroidism and ophthalmopathy. Germline loops: CDR1 DFQATT, CDR2 SNEGSKA (reference sequence). The CDR3 sequence is 13 residues long. RNA transcripts yielded amplified TCR beta CDR3 regions. The study used the HTBI primer set for a first-round RT-PCR of the TCR CDR3. One entry per CDR3 protein results from TCRdb running MiXCR on the multiplex PCR reads. The data contain 350,000 to 400,000 distinct CDR3 sequences, more than 12% of them singletons. Source material: blood. This sequence joins TRBV20-1 and TRBJ2-7; TRBD1 matches at 7 bases. This clonotype originated in a woman between 25 and 40 years old with Graves' hyperthyroidism. The CDR3 coding sequence is TGCACAGGGACCCGACAGGGTTTAAGGGAGCAGTACTTC. It encodes CTGTRQGLREQYF.